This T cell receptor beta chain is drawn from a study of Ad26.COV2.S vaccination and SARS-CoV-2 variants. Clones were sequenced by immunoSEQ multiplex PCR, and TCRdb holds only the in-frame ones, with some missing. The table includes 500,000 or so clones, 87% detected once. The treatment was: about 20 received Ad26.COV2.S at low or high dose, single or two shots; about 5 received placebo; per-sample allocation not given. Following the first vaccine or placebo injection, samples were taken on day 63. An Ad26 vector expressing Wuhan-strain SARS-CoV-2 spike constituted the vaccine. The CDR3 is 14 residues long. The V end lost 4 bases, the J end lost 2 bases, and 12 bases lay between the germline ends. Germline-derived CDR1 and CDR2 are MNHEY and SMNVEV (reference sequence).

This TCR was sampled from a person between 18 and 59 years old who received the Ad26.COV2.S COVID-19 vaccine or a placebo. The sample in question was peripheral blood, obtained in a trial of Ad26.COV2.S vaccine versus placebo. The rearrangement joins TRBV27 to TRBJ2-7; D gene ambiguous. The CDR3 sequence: CASSSLTAPYEQYF. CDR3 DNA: TGTGCCAGCAGTTCCCTGACGGCCCCCTACGAGCAGTACTTC.